The T cell receptor beta chain under discussion was sequenced for a study of blood T cell repertoires in COVID-19. The repertoire was sequenced with immunoSEQ multiplex PCR; TCRdb's copy has only in-frame clones and lacks some. The data contain roughly 430,000 clones, approximately 91% of them singletons. Each exposed participant met a COVID-19 case in the 2 weeks preceding study entry. The CDR3 loop spans 14 amino acids. Trimming pared 5 bases from V and 0 bases from J, leaving 11 bases between. Germline CDR1 SGHVS, CDR2 FQNEAQ. Sequences were obtained from PBMCs or T cells enriched from blood (not recorded which). The gene calls are TRBV7-8 and TRBJ2-7; tentatively, D is TRBD1 (7 bases). The sequence was collected from a woman aged 18-29 years who had been exposed to COVID-19. The chain's CDR3 is CASSPRDSSYEQYF. CDR3 DNA: TGTGCCAGCAGCCCGCGGGACAGCTCCTACGAGCAGTACTTC.